The subject of this entry is one T cell receptor (beta chain). Antigen: not known. Germline assignment: CDR1 KGHSH and CDR2 LQKENI. The germline V and J ends were trimmed by 0 bases and 5 bases, with 4 bases remaining between them. The CDR3 is made up of 12 amino acids. This sample was taken from a study of graft-versus-host responses after intestinal transplantation. At the level of the study: All recipients got anti-thymocyte globulin induction, then tacrolimus and steroids for roughly 3 years. Overall study findings and caveats: Among recipient marrow samples, GvH clones were found; some appeared first in ileum or blood.

Sequenced by immunoSEQ multiplex PCR; TCRdb stores in-frame clones only, minus some. The sample records some 130,000 clones, 85% to 95% being singletons. This receptor was identified in a human donor who received an intestinal transplant. The sequences come from unstimulated CD4+ T cells sorted from spleen or lymph node cells, collected before intestinal transplant. V usage is TRBV18 and J usage is TRBJ2-5; D call uncertain. CDR3 sequence: CASSPPEETQYF. In DNA, the CDR3 is TGTGCCAGCTCACCACCGGAGGAGACCCAGTACTTC.